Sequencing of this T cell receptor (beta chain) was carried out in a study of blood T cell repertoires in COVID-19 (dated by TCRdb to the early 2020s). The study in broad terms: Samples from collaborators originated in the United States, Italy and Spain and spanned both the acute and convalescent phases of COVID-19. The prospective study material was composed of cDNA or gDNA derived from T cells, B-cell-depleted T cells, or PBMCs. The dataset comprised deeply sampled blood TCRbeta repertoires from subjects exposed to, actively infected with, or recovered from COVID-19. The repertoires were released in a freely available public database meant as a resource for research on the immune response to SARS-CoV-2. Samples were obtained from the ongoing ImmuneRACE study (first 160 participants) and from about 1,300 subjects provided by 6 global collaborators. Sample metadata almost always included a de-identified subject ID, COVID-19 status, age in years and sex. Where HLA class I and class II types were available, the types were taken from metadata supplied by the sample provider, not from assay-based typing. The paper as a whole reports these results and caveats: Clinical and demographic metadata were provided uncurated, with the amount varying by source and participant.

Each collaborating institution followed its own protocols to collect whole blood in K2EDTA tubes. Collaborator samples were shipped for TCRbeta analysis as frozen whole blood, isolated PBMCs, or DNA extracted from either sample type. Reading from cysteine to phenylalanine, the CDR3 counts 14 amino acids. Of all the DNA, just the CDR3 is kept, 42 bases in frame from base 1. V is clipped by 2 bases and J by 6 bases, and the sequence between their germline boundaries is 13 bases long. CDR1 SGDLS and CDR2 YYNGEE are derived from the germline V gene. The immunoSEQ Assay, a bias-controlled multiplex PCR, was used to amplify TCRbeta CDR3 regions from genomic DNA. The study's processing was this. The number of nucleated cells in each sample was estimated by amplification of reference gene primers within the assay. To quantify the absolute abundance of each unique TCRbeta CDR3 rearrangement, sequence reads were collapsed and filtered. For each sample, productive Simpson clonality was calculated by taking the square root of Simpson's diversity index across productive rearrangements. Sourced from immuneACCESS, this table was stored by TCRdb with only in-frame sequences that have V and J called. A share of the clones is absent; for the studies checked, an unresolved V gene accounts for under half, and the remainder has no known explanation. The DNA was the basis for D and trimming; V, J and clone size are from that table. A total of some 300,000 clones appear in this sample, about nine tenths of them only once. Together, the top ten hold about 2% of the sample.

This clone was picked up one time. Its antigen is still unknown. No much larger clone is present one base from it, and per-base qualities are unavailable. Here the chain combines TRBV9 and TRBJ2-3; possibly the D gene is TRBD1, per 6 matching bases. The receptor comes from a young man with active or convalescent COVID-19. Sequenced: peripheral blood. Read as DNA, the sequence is TGTGCCAGCAGCGTCCCAGGGGCAGGGGATACGCAGTATTTT. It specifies CASSVPGAGDTQYF.